The clone carrying this T cell receptor beta chain occurred many times. Its antigen is unidentified. The CDR3 is 16 amino acids. The germline V gene encodes CDR1 SGHVS and CDR2 FQNEAQ. With 1 base removed from V and 0 bases from J, the gap between germline ends came to 12 bases. The data derive from a study of CD8 T cells in ankylosing spondylitis. Whole-study findings and limits: One TCR beta motif, made up of fewer than 10 highly homologous variants, appeared characteristic of ankylosing spondylitis blood.

A quantitative 5'-RACE method, one with molecular barcodes, was used to make TCR beta libraries. MiXCR was run by TCRdb on the 5' RACE reads, yielding one entry per CDR3 protein. The sample lists about 440,000 distinct CDR3 sequences, 15% to 20% occurring once. J is TRBJ1-1 and V is TRBV7-8; D ambiguous. The sequencing input was blood, either unsorted or a sorted T cell fraction (not recorded which). The source of this sequence is a male donor with ankylosing spondylitis. The CDR3 here is CASSLEVPRVNTEAFF. CDR3 sequence (DNA): TGTGCCAGCAGCTTAGAGGTTCCCAGAGTGAACACTGAAGCTTTCTTT.